What follows are 28 T cell receptor beta chains derived from one specimen sequenced in a study of blood T cell repertoires in COVID-19. The repertoire was sequenced with immunoSEQ multiplex PCR; TCRdb's copy has only in-frame clones and lacks some. The data show roughly 120,000 clones, around 90% seen once. Sequencing was performed on peripheral blood. These receptors all stem from a woman aged 60-75 years with COVID-19, enrolled during active disease.

This chain links TRBV11-2 with TRBJ1-1; D uncertain. Germline CDR1 reads SGHAT; CDR2 reads FQNNGV. Trimming pared 1 base from V and 4 bases from J, leaving 7 bases between. The CDR3 runs to 13 residues. This CDR3 reads CASSLVQVTEAFF. DNA for the CDR3: TGTGCCAGCAGCTTAGTTCAGGTCACTGAAGCTTTCTTT.

This clone appeared a single time. The rearrangement links TRBV6-5 to TRBJ1-1; 8 bases are a match to TRBD1. J gave up 2 bases and V 5 bases, and 7 bases lay outside the gene matches. Germline CDR1 MNHEY, CDR2 SVGAGI. CDR3 size: 15 residues. CDR3 nucleotide sequence: TGTGCCAGCAGTCTTTTAGGGACAGGAAACACTGAAGCTTTCTTT. Its protein product is CASSLLGTGNTEAFF.

The chain has TRBV7-9 and TRBJ1-2; a possible D gene is TRBD1 (5 bases). This CDR3 has 14 residues. Looked up from germline, CDR1 is SEHNR and CDR2 is FQNEAQ (reference sequence). V was shortened by 5 bases and J by 2 bases, with 12 bases between the two germline ends. The CDR3 region is CASSRPGGNYGYTF. As DNA, the CDR3 is TGTGCCAGCAGCCGCCCGGGGGGAAACTATGGCTACACCTTC.

The chain carries TRBV10-1 and TRBJ1-2; D is possibly TRBD1 (5 bases). This CDR3 comprises 15 residues. Per the germline V gene, CDR1 is WNHNN and CDR2 is SYGVQD (reference sequence). Deletions cut 8 bases from V and 4 bases from J, with 20 bases between. The CDR3 DNA reads as TGCGCCAGCCGAGGGCCGGGGGACCTCTTCTATGGCTACACCTTC. It codes for CASRGPGDLFYGYTF.

This sequence joins TRBV7-8 and TRBJ1-5; TRBD1 might be the D (6 bases). Trimming removed 1 base at V and 0 bases at J, with 13 bases between. The germline V gene encodes CDR1 SGHVS and CDR2 FQNEAQ. This CDR3 comprises 17 residues. The CDR3 reads CASSLVQGPNSNQPQHF. The CDR3 DNA reads TGTGCCAGCAGCTTAGTGCAGGGGCCTAATAGCAATCAGCCCCAGCATTTT.

The gene calls are TRBV10-3 and TRBJ1-1; the match to TRBD1 covers 7 bases. J gave up 2 bases and V 2 bases, and 8 bases lay outside the gene matches. CDR3 length equals 16 residues. Germline CDR1 is ENHRY and CDR2 is SYGVKD. The CDR3 protein is CAISENGQVLNTEAFF. The DNA of the CDR3 is TGTGCCATCAGTGAGAACGGACAGGTCCTAAACACTGAAGCTTTCTTT.

The chain couples TRBV7-2 to TRBJ2-3; 15 nucleotides match TRBD2. The CDR3 covers 17 residues. V trimming: 4 bases; J trimming: 7 bases; junction bases outside the gene matches: 9. Germline values: CDR1 SGHTA, CDR2 FQGNSA. CDR3 sequence reads: CASSWTSGGGRVNTQYF. Here the CDR3 DNA reads TGTGCCAGCAGCTGGACTAGCGGGGGGGGTAGGGTGAATACGCAGTATTTT.

V is TRBV6-5 and J is TRBJ1-2; TRBD1 might be the D (6 bases). Trimming cost V 6 bases and J 7 bases, with 15 bases left between them. This CDR3 spans 13 amino acids. Per germline, CDR1 MNHEY and CDR2 SVGAGI. The CDR3: CASRADRLTGYTF. For the CDR3, the DNA is TGTGCCAGCAGGGCCGACAGGTTAACTGGCTACACCTTC.

The chain has TRBV3-1 (or the pseudogene TRBV3-2) and TRBJ1-5; TRBD1 matches at 7 bases. V shed 0 bases, J shed 4 bases, and the junction held 21 bases outside the gene matches. CDR3 length: 21 residues. CDR1 and CDR2 (germline): LGHDT, YNNKEL (reference sequence). CDR3: CASSQERVQVGDRVFNQPQHF. The CDR3 nucleotides are TGTGCCAGCAGCCAAGAGAGGGTCCAAGTCGGGGACAGAGTTTTTAATCAGCCCCAGCATTTT.

This clone showed up just a few times. This chain uses TRBV19 with TRBJ1-6; D gene uncertain. This CDR3 comprises 15 residues. Germline V CDR1 and CDR2: LNHDA, SQIVND (reference sequence). Trimming shortened V by 1 base and J by 7 bases, and 11 bases separated the two germline ends. CDR3 protein: CASSIGSGFNSPLHF. The DNA of the CDR3 is TGTGCCAGTAGTATAGGTTCGGGGTTCAATTCACCCCTCCACTTT.

The chain carries TRBV6-2 or TRBV6-3 and TRBJ1-2, with a possible D match to TRBD1 (5 bases). V was pared by 2 bases and J by 8 bases, with 15 bases between. The CDR3 runs to 14 residues. From germline, CDR1 is MNHEY and CDR2 SVGEGT. This CDR3 reads CASSYPVSEGGYTF. CDR3 DNA: TGTGCCAGCAGTTACCCCGTCTCGGAGGGGGGCTACACCTTC.

The chain uses TRBV7-8 and TRBJ2-3; 8 bases map to TRBD2. This CDR3 is 18 amino acids long. Looked up from germline, CDR1 is SGHVS and CDR2 is FQNEAQ. Losses at the gene ends were 1 base for V and 0 bases for J; bases not matched to a gene: 9. CDR3 sequence (DNA): TGTGCCAGCAGCTTAGTACCGGGGGGGCTACATAGCACAGATACGCAGTATTTT. It encodes CASSLVPGGLHSTDTQYF.

The chain employs TRBV2 and TRBJ1-1, with no clear D. CDR1 SNHLY and CDR2 FYNNEI come from the germline V gene. There are 14 residues in the CDR3. Trimming removed 6 bases from V and 4 bases from J, with 15 bases in between. The CDR3 sequence is CASRVIVGSTEAFF. CDR3 bases: TGTGCCAGCAGAGTCATCGTAGGGAGCACTGAAGCTTTCTTT.

A word on this clone: This specimen includes other DNA sequences encoding the same CDR3. For the CDR3, the DNA is TGTGCCACCAGCAGAGAGACGGGAGCCTACAATGAGCAGTTCTTC. Translated, it gives CATSRETGAYNEQFF. The gene calls are TRBV15 and TRBJ2-1, with D possibly TRBD2 on 6 matching bases. This CDR3 region has 15 residues. Trimming cost V 0 bases and J 2 bases, with 8 bases left between them. CDR1 and CDR2 (germline): LNHNV, YYDKDF (reference sequence). The variable domain in full, completed from reference TRBV15 and TRBJ2-1, reads DAMVIQNPRYQVTQFGKPVTLSCSQTLNHNVMYWYQQKSSQAPKLLFHYYDKDFNNEADTPDNFQSRRPNTSFCFLDIRSPGLGDTAMYLCATSRETGAYNEQFFGPGTRLTVL.

This clone has just a few counts. The chain is built from TRBV5-4 and TRBJ1-2, with TRBD1 matching 7 bases. With 4 bases clipped from V and 4 bases from J, the junction kept 10 bases outside the gene matches. The CDR3 covers 15 residues. Per germline, CDR1 SGHNT and CDR2 YYREEE (reference sequence). The CDR3 is CASSPGTATPYGYTF. CDR3 sequence (DNA): TGTGCCAGCAGCCCCGGGACAGCTACCCCCTATGGCTACACCTTC.

The V and J genes are TRBV18 and TRBJ2-2, with 7 bases identical to TRBD1. The CDR3 consists of 15 residues. Trimming took 3 bases from V and 7 from J; bases not matched to a gene: 8. CDR1 KGHSH and CDR2 LQKENI come from the germline V gene. The DNA of the CDR3 is TGTGCCAGCTCACCGGGGGACAGCTCGATCGGGGAGCTGTTTTTT. It is translated as CASSPGDSSIGELFF.

The chain recombines TRBV7-2 with TRBJ1-4, with D possibly TRBD1 on 5 matching bases. This CDR3 spans 16 amino acids. Germline values: CDR1 SGHTA, CDR2 FQGNSA. V was clipped by 5 bases and J by 0 bases, with 13 bases between them. In DNA, the CDR3 is TGTGCCAGCAGCCTCCTAGGGGCTACAACTAATGAAAAACTGTTTTTT. Encoded protein: CASSLLGATTNEKLFF.

The rearrangement uses TRBV19 and TRBJ2-2, with a possible D match to TRBD2 (6 bases). CDR3 length: 20 residues. Germline CDR1 LNHDA, CDR2 SQIVND (reference sequence). Trimming stripped 3 bases from V and 5 bases from J, with 28 bases between. Here the CDR3 reads CASSIGNPYGTLIPTGELFF. Written as DNA, the CDR3 is TGTGCCAGTAGTATCGGAAACCCTTACGGGACTCTCATTCCGACCGGGGAGCTGTTTTTT.

This sequence joins TRBV7-3 and TRBJ2-5; TRBD1 agrees at 7 bases. The CDR3 has 15 residues. The ends lost 3 bases at V and 4 bases at J; junction bases unmatched: 8. Germline CDR1 SGHTA, CDR2 FQGTGA. Here the CDR3 DNA reads TGTGCCAGCAGCTTTCTTCCAGGGGGTATAGAGACCCAGTACTTC. It yields the protein CASSFLPGGIETQYF.

The chain recombines TRBV5-8 with TRBJ1-2, with D unresolved. There are 11 residues in the CDR3. Germline loops: CDR1 SGHTS, CDR2 YDEGEE. V lost 5 bases and J lost 3, with 5 bases in between. CDR3 bases: TGTGCCAGCAGTGACTACTATGGCTACACCTTC. Translating it yields CASSDYYGYTF.

This chain links TRBV30 with TRBJ1-4, with 7 bases fitting TRBD1. From germline, CDR1 is GTSNPN and CDR2 SVGIG (reference sequence). The CDR3 sequence is 13 residues long. Trimming cost V 4 bases and J 3 bases; bases outside gene matches: 2. The CDR3 reads CAWNRGSNEKLFF. In nucleotides, the CDR3 is TGTGCCTGGAACAGGGGTTCTAATGAAAAACTGTTTTTT.

V and J are TRBV6-5 and TRBJ1-1; the D gene is possibly TRBD1 (5 bases). The germline CDR1 and CDR2 sequences are MNHEY and SVGAGI. This CDR3 is 12 amino acids long. The V end was cut by 7 bases, the J end by 3 bases, with 9 bases between. This CDR3 is CASKGVDTEAFF. In nucleotides, the CDR3 is TGTGCCAGCAAAGGGGTTGACACTGAAGCTTTCTTT.

V usage is TRBV4-3 and J usage is TRBJ2-1; the match to TRBD2 covers 16 bases. The germline V gene has CDR1 LGHNA and CDR2 YSLEER. This CDR3 region has 21 residues. V lost 2 bases, J lost 4 bases, and 14 bases stayed unmatched. Here the CDR3 DNA reads TGCGCCAGCAGCCAATGGTCCGGGACTAGCGGGGGGGCGATGGGGTACAATGAGCAGTTCTTC. It is translated as CASSQWSGTSGGAMGYNEQFF.

This clone was seen more than once but under ten times. The V and J genes are TRBV7-9 and TRBJ1-2; the match to TRBD1 covers 8 bases. Unmatched junction bases numbered 14, after V lost 7 bases and J lost 7 bases. This CDR3 contains 15 residues. CDR1 is SEHNR, CDR2 FQNEAQ, per germline (reference sequence). The chain's CDR3 is CASTPRGQGIFGYTF. In nucleotides, the CDR3 is TGTGCCAGCACCCCCCGCGGACAGGGAATTTTTGGCTACACCTTC.

J is TRBJ2-2 and V is TRBV10-1, with 7 bases aligning to TRBD1. V gave up 10 bases and J gave up 2 bases; unmatched junction bases: 22. The CDR3 consists of 19 residues. CDR1 is WNHNN and CDR2 is SYGVQD in the germline V gene (reference sequence). CDR3 sequence (DNA): TGCGCCAACTTAAAAGGGCCTAACAGGGGTCGGCGAAACACCGGGGAGCTGTTTTTT. It yields the protein CANLKGPNRGRRNTGELFF.

Regarding this clone: Other nucleotide sequences in the sample specify the same CDR3. The chain joins TRBV5-6 to TRBJ2-7; D possibly corresponds to TRBD1 (6 bases). Trimming removed 1 base from V and 2 bases from J, with 10 bases in between. Germline V lookup: CDR1 SGHDT, CDR2 YYEEEE. The CDR3 covers 14 residues. DNA of the CDR3: TGTGCCAGCAGCTTGTTACAGGGAACCTACGAGCAGTACTTC. This translates into CASSLLQGTYEQYF.

This chain uses TRBV9 with TRBJ1-1, with 9 bases fitting TRBD1. V shed 3 bases and J 6 bases; nucleotides not matched to a gene: 6. The CDR3 has 14 residues. Germline CDR1 reads SGDLS; CDR2 reads YYNGEE. The CDR3 sequence is CASSAGDRVSEAFF. The CDR3 DNA is TGTGCCAGCAGCGCCGGGGACAGGGTGTCTGAAGCTTTCTTT.

The chain joins TRBV7-9 to TRBJ2-5, with a possible D match to TRBD2 (5 bases). The CDR3 is 14 amino acids. Trimming left V 2 bases short and J 2 bases short, with 9 bases between. Germline lookup yields CDR1 SEHNR and CDR2 FQNEAQ (reference sequence). The CDR3 nucleotides are TGTGCCAGCAGCTTAACGGGAAATCAAGAGACCCAGTACTTC. Encoded protein: CASSLTGNQETQYF.